The 32 T cell receptor beta chains given below trace back to one sample, sequenced in a study of cytomegalovirus exposure and HLA in healthy donors. It was with 60 Vbeta and 13 Jbeta primers that the PCR ran. The table came from immunoSEQ multiplex PCR; TCRdb's copy has only in-frame clones and leaves some out. The sample lists 90,000 to 100,000 clones; 82% were seen once. The sample comprised PBMCs. The receptors were sampled from a middle-aged man in good health and CMV-seronegative.

The chain recombines TRBV4-3 with TRBJ2-7; 9 positions agree with TRBD2. V lost 1 base, J lost 7 bases, and 8 bases stayed unmatched. Germline CDR1 LGHNA, CDR2 YSLEER. CDR3 length: 15 amino acids. The chain's CDR3 is CASSQAIGTSSEQYF. DNA for the CDR3: TGCGCCAGCAGCCAAGCCATCGGGACTAGCAGTGAGCAGTACTTC.

The chain employs TRBV9 and TRBJ1-2; TRBD1 aligns across 7 bases. The CDR3 loop spans 14 amino acids. V was clipped by 0 bases and J by 4 bases; unmatched bases: 3. Germline V gene sequence: CDR1 SGDLS, CDR2 YYNGEE. CDR3 bases: TGTGCCAGCAGCGTAGGACAGGGCCCCTATGGCTACACCTTC. Translating gives CASSVGQGPYGYTF.

The chain is built from TRBV5-6 and TRBJ2-7, with 7 bases fitting TRBD2. Germline CDR1 is SGHDT and CDR2 is YYEEEE. The CDR3 is made up of 12 amino acids. J lost 11 bases, V lost 2 bases, and 7 bases had no gene match. The CDR3 loop is CASSFPTSQKYF. The CDR3 bases are TGTGCCAGCAGCTTTCCGACTAGCCAGAAGTACTTC.

The chain recombines TRBV6-1 with TRBJ2-5, with 11 positions matching TRBD2. V trimming: 3 bases; J trimming: 5 bases; junction bases outside the gene matches: 11. Looked up from germline, CDR1 is MNHNS and CDR2 is SASEGT. The length of the CDR3 is 17 residues. The CDR3: CASSDTLSGRAPETQYF. The CDR3 nucleotides are TGTGCCAGCAGTGACACCCTTAGCGGGAGGGCCCCCGAGACCCAGTACTTC.

The rearrangement uses TRBV28 and TRBJ2-7; TRBD1 agrees at 9 bases. V lost 3 bases to trimming and J lost 4 bases; unmatched junction nucleotides: 10. This CDR3 is built from 16 residues. Germline CDR1 is MDHEN and CDR2 is SYDVKM. The CDR3 reads CASSLYSGTGNYEQYF. The CDR3 nucleotides read TGTGCCAGCAGTTTGTATTCCGGGACAGGGAATTACGAGCAGTACTTC.

The J gene is TRBJ2-1, the V gene TRBV27; TRBD2 matches 7 bases. The junction had 10 bases not matched to a gene; V was cut back by 7 bases and J by 1 base. This CDR3 is 16 amino acids long. Germline CDR1 MNHEY, CDR2 SMNVEV (reference sequence). CDR3: CASNPNGLESYNEQFF. CDR3 coding DNA: TGTGCCAGCAACCCTAACGGACTAGAATCCTACAATGAGCAGTTCTTC.

The rearrangement links TRBV27 to TRBJ2-1; the match to TRBD2 covers 9 bases. Germline V lookup: CDR1 MNHEY, CDR2 SMNVEV (reference sequence). After removal of 3 bases from V and 0 bases from J, the junction contained 0 bases not matched to a gene. The CDR3 spans 15 residues. CDR3 region: CASSFSGSSYNEQFF. The CDR3 DNA reads TGTGCCAGCAGTTTTAGCGGGAGCTCCTACAATGAGCAGTTCTTC.

This clone has just one count. The rearrangement uses TRBV15 and TRBJ2-1; D might be TRBD1 (5 bases). Trimming shortened V by 0 bases and J by 2 bases, and 11 bases separated the two germline ends. Germline loops: CDR1 LNHNV, CDR2 YYDKDF (reference sequence). CDR3 size: 16 residues. The CDR3 loop reads CATSRDRQSTYNEQFF. Written as DNA, the CDR3 is TGTGCCACCAGCAGAGATCGACAGTCCACCTACAATGAGCAGTTCTTC.

The rearrangement links TRBV5-4 to TRBJ2-5, with 7 bases aligning to TRBD1. The DNA end is more similar to TRBJ2-7, so the J call may be wrong. Germline CDR1 and CDR2: SGHNT and YYREEE (reference sequence). The CDR3 sequence is 15 residues long. This chain's CDR3 is CASSLGAGGRYEQYF. The DNA of the CDR3 is TGTGCCAGCAGCTTGGGTGCAGGGGGAAGGTACGAGCAGTACTTC.

The chain couples TRBV4-3 to TRBJ2-5; 9 nucleotides line up with TRBD2. This CDR3 has 18 residues. The J segment lost 2 bases and the V segment lost 0 bases, leaving 10 bases of the junction unmatched. Germline assignment: CDR1 LGHNA and CDR2 YSLEER. For the CDR3, the DNA is TGCGCCAGCAGCCAAGATTACCAGCGGGAGGCGTTACAAGAGACCCAGTACTTC. The encoded protein is CASSQDYQREALQETQYF.

V and J are TRBV5-1 and TRBJ2-7; 8 bases align to TRBD1. There are 15 residues in the CDR3. V gave up 4 bases and J gave up 0 bases; unmatched junction bases: 6. Looked up from germline, CDR1 is SGHRS and CDR2 is YFSETQ. CDR3 amino acids: CASSHGQGDSYEQYF. In nucleotides, the CDR3 is TGCGCCAGCAGCCATGGACAGGGAGACTCCTACGAGCAGTACTTC.

V is TRBV6-5 and J is TRBJ1-2; weak D call: TRBD1 (6 bases). CDR1 MNHEY and CDR2 SVGAGI come from the germline V gene. The length of the CDR3 is 15 residues. V gave up 2 bases and J gave up 8 bases, with 18 bases separating them. The CDR3 DNA sequence: TGTGCCAGCAGTTACCGAGGAGGCAGGGGTGGCGGCTACACCTTC. This gives the protein CASSYRGGRGGGYTF.

The chain recombines TRBV19 with TRBJ2-2; the match to TRBD1 covers 11 bases. J lost 6 bases, V lost 4 bases, and 1 base had no gene match. The CDR3 length is 14 residues. Germline V CDR1 and CDR2: LNHDA, SQIVND (reference sequence). CDR3 in amino acids: CASSKGQGAGELFF. CDR3 DNA: TGTGCCAGTAGTAAGGGACAGGGGGCCGGGGAGCTGTTTTTT.

This clone was counted between two and nine times. Its ends do not fully match the called genes, so a read error is possible. This rearrangement joins TRBV7-7 to TRBJ2-2; 7 bases map to TRBD1. This CDR3 has 14 amino acids. CDR1 SSHAT and CDR2 FNYEAQ come from the germline V gene (reference sequence). The chain's CDR3 is CASSSDRATGELFF. DNA for the CDR3: TGTGCTAGCAGCTCAGACAGGGCCACCGGGGAGCTGTTTTTT.

The chain combines TRBV7-9 with TRBJ2-6, with no clear D. Trimming cost V 5 bases and J 2 bases, with 10 bases left between them. The CDR3 is 15 residues long. Germline values: CDR1 SEHNR, CDR2 FQNEAQ (reference sequence). CDR3: CASSPGEAGANVLTF. In DNA form, the CDR3 reads TGTGCCAGCAGCCCCGGTGAGGCTGGGGCCAACGTCCTGACTTTC.

The rearrangement uses TRBV6-5 and TRBJ2-7; the match to TRBD1 covers 10 bases. Trimming at V came to 8 bases and at J to 4 bases, leaving 8 bases not matched to a gene. Germline-derived CDR1 and CDR2 are MNHEY and SVGAGI. The CDR3 is made up of 14 amino acids. CDR3 in amino acids: CASEGGTGVYEQYF. CDR3 sequence (DNA): TGTGCCAGCGAGGGGGGGACAGGGGTTTACGAGCAGTACTTC.

V and J are TRBV11-2 and TRBJ1-2; TRBD1 is a possible D gene (5 bases). Trimming pared 2 bases from V and 8 bases from J, leaving 15 bases between. Germline lookup yields CDR1 SGHAT and CDR2 FQNNGV. There are 14 residues in the CDR3. As DNA, the CDR3 is TGTGCCAGCAGCTTAACGACAGACCTTCGGGGCTACACCTTC. It is translated as CASSLTTDLRGYTF. Drawing the rest from reference TRBV11-2 and TRBJ1-2, the complete variable domain is EAGVAQSPRYKIIEKRQSVAFWCNPISGHATLYWYQQILGQGPKLLIQFQNNGVVDDSQLPKDRFSAERLKGVDSTLKIQPAKLEDSAVYLCASSLTTDLRGYTFGSGTRLTVV.

This chain links TRBV19 with TRBJ2-3, with 10 bases matching TRBD2. Trimming at V came to 5 bases and at J to 2 bases, leaving 4 bases not matched to a gene. The CDR3 has 15 amino acids. From germline, CDR1 is LNHDA and CDR2 SQIVND (reference sequence). The CDR3 nucleotides read TGTGCCAGTAGTTCCCTAGCGGGAGTCACAGATACGCAGTATTTT. Translation: CASSSLAGVTDTQYF.

This rearrangement joins TRBV10-3 to TRBJ2-5; the match to TRBD1 covers 8 bases. This CDR3 contains 14 residues. Trimming at V came to 10 bases and at J to 3 bases, leaving 10 bases not matched to a gene. CDR1 ENHRY and CDR2 SYGVKD come from the germline V gene. As DNA, the CDR3 is TGTGCCACTAGCTCCGGACAGGGCGAAGAGACCCAGTACTTC. Translated: CATSSGQGEETQYF.

The V and J genes are TRBV5-1 and TRBJ2-1; tentative D call: TRBD1 (5 bases). The CDR3 consists of 16 residues. V dropped 5 bases and J dropped 8 bases, with 23 bases sitting between them. Germline assignment: CDR1 SGHRS and CDR2 YFSETQ. The CDR3 sequence is CASRNGMSVRGHEQFF. CDR3 DNA: TGCGCCAGCAGAAATGGAATGAGTGTAAGGGGCCATGAGCAGTTCTTC. Together with reference TRBV5-1 and TRBJ2-1, the CDR3 gives the full variable domain: KAGVTQTPRYLIKTRGQQVTLSCSPISGHRSVSWYQQTPGQGLQFLFEYFSETQRNKGNFPGRFSGRQFSNSRSEMNVSTLELGDSALYLCASRNGMSVRGHEQFFGPGTRLTVL.

This clone was seen more than once but under ten times. The chain links TRBV2 to TRBJ2-2; D is uncertain. The CDR3 is 11 residues long. CDR1 is SNHLY and CDR2 is FYNNEI in the germline V gene. Between the trimmed V and J ends, which lost 3 bases and 13 bases, there was a span of 9 bases. Here the CDR3 reads CASSEQVGLFF. CDR3 nucleotide sequence: TGTGCCAGCAGTGAGCAGGTGGGGCTGTTTTTT.

The rearrangement uses TRBV5-1 and TRBJ2-2; no definite D call. Trimming removed 4 bases from V and 1 base from J, with 14 bases in between. CDR1 is SGHRS, CDR2 YFSETQ, per germline. This CDR3 spans 16 amino acids. CDR3 bases: TGCGCCAGCAGCCCCAGATTGAGACAGAACACCGGGGAGCTGTTTTTT. Residues: CASSPRLRQNTGELFF.

The rearrangement joins TRBV19 to TRBJ1-5; 9 bases match TRBD1. V was pared by 10 bases and J by 4 bases, with 17 bases of the junction left unmatched. The CDR3 runs 17 residues. In germline, CDR1 is LNHDA, CDR2 SQIVND (reference sequence). CDR3 in amino acids: CATKPDRGVSSNQPQHF. The DNA of the CDR3 is TGTGCCACCAAACCGGACAGGGGTGTATCTAGTAATCAGCCCCAGCATTTT. Complete variable domain (other parts from reference TRBV19 and TRBJ1-5): DGGITQSPKYLFRKEGQNVTLSCEQNLNHDAMYWYRQDPGQGLRLIYYSQIVNDFQKGDIAEGYSVSREKKESFPLTVTSAQKNPTAFYLCATKPDRGVSSNQPQHFGDGTRLSIL.

The chain has TRBV14 and TRBJ2-1; possible D gene TRBD2, 6 bases. V was cut by 0 bases and J by 4 bases, with 13 bases left in between. The CDR3 has 16 residues. Germline lookup yields CDR1 SGHDN and CDR2 FVKESK. The CDR3: CASSQEGGDPYNEQFF. CDR3 in DNA: TGTGCCAGCAGCCAAGAGGGCGGGGACCCTTACAATGAGCAGTTCTTC.

This clone appeared once. V usage is TRBV2 and J usage is TRBJ1-2; D is unresolved. V lost 8 bases, J lost 2 bases, and 6 bases lay in between. CDR1 is SNHLY, CDR2 FYNNEI, per germline. The CDR3 is made up of 11 amino acids. The CDR3 reads CASQANYGYTF. For the CDR3, the DNA is TGTGCCAGCCAAGCGAACTATGGCTACACCTTC.

The chain is built from TRBV10-2 and TRBJ2-1, with 10 bases matching TRBD1. V lost 4 bases, J lost 9 bases, and 3 bases stayed unmatched. Germline V gives CDR1 WSHSY, CDR2 SAAADI. The CDR3 contains 13 residues. The DNA for the CDR3 is TGCGCCAGCAGTGCGGGACAGGGGAGTGAGCAGTTCTTC. It is translated as CASSAGQGSEQFF.

The chain combines TRBV9 with TRBJ2-1; 9 bases match TRBD2. This CDR3 comprises 16 residues. The junction had 10 bases not matched to a gene; V was cut back by 6 bases and J by 3 bases. Germline V gives CDR1 SGDLS, CDR2 YYNGEE. The CDR3 region has the DNA TGTGCCAGCACCCTAGGGCTAGCGGGGAGCTACAATGAGCAGTTCTTC. It translates to CASTLGLAGSYNEQFF.

The gene calls are TRBV5-4 and TRBJ2-7; 9 bases fit TRBD2. The ends lost 5 bases at V and 7 bases at J; junction bases unmatched: 10. CDR1 is SGHNT and CDR2 is YYREEE in the germline V gene (reference sequence). This CDR3 is built from 14 residues. CDR3 protein: CASSSGGRGVEQYF. The DNA for the CDR3 is TGTGCCAGCAGTTCTGGCGGGAGGGGAGTTGAGCAGTACTTC.

V gene TRBV19 combines with J gene TRBJ2-3; D might be TRBD2 (5 bases). CDR1 is LNHDA, CDR2 SQIVND, per germline (reference sequence). Trimming took 1 base from V and 4 from J, leaving 9 bases between them. The CDR3 consists of 14 residues. CDR3 sequence (DNA): TGTGCCAGTAGTATAGGGGAGTCGGCAGATACGCAGTATTTT. It is translated as CASSIGESADTQYF. The entire variable domain, with the rest obtained from reference TRBV19 and TRBJ2-3, is as follows: DGGITQSPKYLFRKEGQNVTLSCEQNLNHDAMYWYRQDPGQGLRLIYYSQIVNDFQKGDIAEGYSVSREKKESFPLTVTSAQKNPTAFYLCASSIGESADTQYFGPGTRLTVL.

The table lists this clone with a few counts. DNA for the CDR3: TGTGCCAGCAGCCAGGGCCTGAACACTGAAGCTTTCTTT. Amino acids: CASSQGLNTEAFF. The rearrangement uses TRBV5-6 and TRBJ1-1, with a possible D match to TRBD1 (5 bases). Germline loops: CDR1 SGHDT, CDR2 YYEEEE. Trimming took 4 bases from V and 0 from J, leaving 7 bases between them. The CDR3 is 13 residues long.

The chain uses TRBV6-6 and TRBJ2-1, with 7 nucleotides matching TRBD2. Germline V gene sequence: CDR1 MNHNY, CDR2 SVGAGI (reference sequence). This CDR3 spans 16 amino acids. The V gene end was trimmed by 6 bases and the J gene end by 4 bases; junction bases not matched to a gene: 12. The CDR3 spells CASSRRVGGSYNEQFF. The CDR3 DNA sequence: TGTGCCAGCAGCCGCCGCGTCGGCGGGAGTTACAATGAGCAGTTCTTC.

The chain combines TRBV5-1 with TRBJ2-5; 9 nucleotides line up with TRBD2. The J call may be mistaken, given a closer DNA end match to TRBJ2-7. The CDR3 length is 16 residues. The germline gives CDR1 SGHRS, CDR2 YFSETQ. Here the CDR3 reads CASSLPSSGTSYEQYF. In DNA, the CDR3 is TGCGCCAGCAGCCTCCCCTCTAGCGGGACCTCCTACGAGCAGTACTTC.